A selection of T cell receptor beta chains follows, all from one sample in a study of shared clonotypes between healthy human individuals. The method was immunoSEQ multiplex PCR; TCRdb's version includes in-frame clones alone and lacks a portion of them. The table includes roughly 2.5 million clones, 85% to 95% detected once. Sequences were obtained from naive CD4+ T cells sorted from blood. The receptors shown here come from a man aged 18 to 29 in good health. The CDR3 runs from the conserved cysteine through the conserved F or W. The order of the fields is D gene, clone size, V gene, J gene, CDR3 protein, CDR3 DNA. A D gene is named only where the DNA matches it firmly. Clone size appears in some rows only: once, few, many, or a class for an expanded clone.

NA	NA	TRBV5-1	TRBJ2-5	CASSLDPGNQETQYF	TGCGCCAGCAGCTTGGATCCAGGCAACCAAGAGACCCAGTACTTC
NA	NA	TRBV30	TRBJ1-2	CAWSTPGLDIYGYTF	TGTGCCTGGAGTACCCCGGGACTAGATATCTATGGCTACACCTTC
NA	NA	TRBV18	TRBJ2-2	CASFPGIEANTGELFF	TGTGCCAGCTTCCCGGGTATAGAGGCGAACACCGGGGAGCTGTTTTTT
NA	NA	TRBV29-1	TRBJ1-2	CSVESGPPWGYTF	TGCAGCGTGGAATCTGGGCCACCTTGGGGCTACACCTTC
TRBD2	NA	TRBV23-1	TRBJ2-7	CASRQGLAEYEQYF	TGCGCCAGCAGGCAGGGACTAGCGGAGTACGAGCAGTACTTC
NA	NA	TRBV5-6	TRBJ2-7	CASSPTGGGPYEQYF	TGTGCCAGCAGCCCAACTGGAGGGGGCCCCTACGAGCAGTACTTC
NA	once	TRBV11-2	TRBJ2-5	CASSSETQYF	TGTGCCAGCAGCTCAGAGACCCAGTACTTC
NA	once	TRBV19	TRBJ1-1	CASSIDRGTEAFF	TGTGCCAGTAGTATAGATCGGGGGACTGAAGCTTTCTTT
TRBD2	NA	TRBV4-3	TRBJ2-3	CASSQSGTSGSRTQYF	TGCGCCAGCAGCCAATCCGGGACTAGCGGGAGCCGTACGCAGTATTTT
NA	once	TRBV20-1	TRBJ2-5	CSARSTETQYF	TGCAGTGCTAGGTCCACGGAGACCCAGTACTTC
TRBD2	NA	TRBV19	TRBJ2-1	CASSAGLAGGPREQFF	TGTGCCAGTAGTGCCGGACTAGCGGGGGGGCCCCGGGAGCAGTTCTTC
TRBD2	NA	TRBV2	TRBJ2-7	CASSVDSGSYEQYF	TGTGCCAGCAGTGTGGATAGCGGGAGCTACGAGCAGTACTTC
TRBD1	NA	TRBV10-2	TRBJ1-2	CASTELQGADYGYTF	TGCGCCAGCACCGAATTACAGGGGGCTGACTATGGCTACACCTTC
NA	NA	TRBV20-1	TRBJ2-3	CSAGYRYF	TGCAGTGCTGGATACCGGTATTTT
NA	NA	TRBV5-4	TRBJ2-7	CASSQPRPGQTSYEQYF	TGTGCCAGCAGCCAACCTAGACCCGGACAGACATCCTACGAGCAGTACTTC
TRBD1	NA	TRBV6-5	TRBJ1-2	CASSWEPGQAFYGYTF	TGTGCCAGCAGTTGGGAACCGGGACAGGCATTCTATGGCTACACCTTC
TRBD2	NA	TRBV7-2	TRBJ2-5	CASSWTSRETQYF	TGTGCCAGCAGCTGGACTAGCCGGGAGACCCAGTACTTC
NA	NA	TRBV28	TRBJ1-1	CASSLRGNTEAFF	TGTGCCAGCAGCCTCCGGGGTAACACTGAAGCTTTCTTT
TRBD1	NA	TRBV5-8	TRBJ1-2	CASGTGGNLYGYTF	TGTGCCAGCGGGACAGGGGGAAACCTCTATGGCTACACCTTC
NA	NA	TRBV30	TRBJ2-1	CAWSLTRTAPYSYNEQFF	TGTGCCTGGAGTCTCACACGGACTGCACCATACTCCTACAATGAGCAGTTCTTC
NA	NA	TRBV2	TRBJ1-3	CASSRPEVNTIYF	TGTGCCAGCAGTCGCCCGGAAGTAAACACCATATATTTT
NA	NA	TRBV6-5	TRBJ2-3	CASSYLTSTDTQYF	TGTGCCAGCAGTTATTTGACCAGCACAGATACGCAGTATTTT
NA	NA	TRBV6-5	TRBJ2-4	CASGGGNIQYF	TGTGCCAGCGGTGGGGGAAACATTCAGTACTTC
NA	few	TRBV10-3	TRBJ1-1	CAISESTANTEAFF	TGTGCCATCAGTGAGTCAACAGCGAACACTGAAGCTTTCTTT
TRBD2	NA	TRBV28	TRBJ2-3	CASRRGFGGASEDTQYF	TGTGCCAGCAGGCGAGGCTTCGGGGGGGCCTCTGAAGATACGCAGTATTTT
NA	NA	TRBV18	TRBJ2-7	CASSPRAAGEQYF	TGTGCCAGCTCACCACGGGCGGCAGGCGAGCAGTACTTC
NA	NA	TRBV4-3	TRBJ1-2	CASSRDPIYGYTF	TGCGCCAGCAGCCGGGACCCGATATATGGCTACACCTTC
NA	once	TRBV4-3	TRBJ2-2	CASSHGAGELFF	TGCGCCAGCAGCCACGGGGCGGGGGAGCTGTTTTTT
NA	NA	TRBV10-3	TRBJ1-5	CAISEGPTDQPQHF	TGTGCCATCAGTGAGGGACCTACAGATCAGCCCCAGCATTTT
NA	NA	TRBV11-2	TRBJ1-4	CASSGGHYEKLFF	TGTGCCAGCAGCGGGGGGCATTATGAAAAACTGTTTTTT
TRBD2	once	TRBV11-2	TRBJ2-3	CASSLRGSLTDTQYF	TGTGCCAGCAGCTTACGCGGGAGCCTCACAGATACGCAGTATTTT
NA	NA	TRBV7-3	TRBJ2-2	CASSLWGSNTGELFF	TGTGCCAGCAGCTTATGGGGTTCGAACACCGGGGAGCTGTTTTTT
NA	NA	TRBV18	TRBJ1-2	CASSPPLLGLGYTF	TGTGCCAGCTCACCACCGCTCTTGGGGCTTGGCTACACCTTC
NA	NA	TRBV7-2	TRBJ1-2	CASTRRGRNYGYTF	TGTGCCAGCACCCGGCGGGGGAGGAACTATGGCTACACCTTC
TRBD1	once	TRBV6-1	TRBJ2-4	CASMGTENIQYF	TGTGCCAGCATGGGGACAGAAAACATTCAGTACTTC
NA	NA	TRBV5-5	TRBJ2-4	CASSLDQGEENIQYF	TGTGCCAGCAGCTTGGATCAGGGGGAGGAAAACATTCAGTACTTC
NA	once	TRBV6-1	TRBJ2-3	CASSGWGIDTQYF	TGTGCCAGCAGTGGTTGGGGGATAGATACGCAGTATTTT
NA	NA	TRBV5-5	TRBJ2-6	CASSLGIISGANVLTF	TGTGCCAGCAGCTTGGGAATCATCTCTGGGGCCAACGTCCTGACTTTC
TRBD1	NA	TRBV6-5	TRBJ1-5	CASSYAQGGNQPQHF	TGTGCCAGCAGTTACGCTCAGGGGGGCAATCAGCCCCAGCATTTT
TRBD1	NA	TRBV5-6	TRBJ1-6	CASSSRRTGGNSPLHF	TGTGCCAGCAGCTCGCGGAGGACAGGGGGTAATTCACCCCTCCACTTT
TRBD2	NA	TRBV5-1	TRBJ2-3	CASSVSGGDTQYF	TGCGCCAGCAGCGTTAGCGGGGGGGATACGCAGTATTTT
TRBD1	NA	TRBV5-1	TRBJ2-7	CASSFKGQGAYEQYF	TGCGCCAGCAGCTTTAAGGGACAGGGGGCCTACGAGCAGTACTTC
NA	few	TRBV25-1	TRBJ1-3	CASRNSGNTIYF	TGTGCCAGCAGGAACTCTGGAAACACCATATATTTT
NA	NA	TRBV5-1	TRBJ1-3	CASSLAEAGGNTIYF	TGCGCCAGCAGCTTGGCCGAGGCAGGGGGAAACACCATATATTTT
NA	NA	TRBV30	TRBJ2-7	CAWRALSGSFYEQYF	TGTGCCTGGAGGGCCCTCTCAGGGTCTTTCTACGAGCAGTACTTC
NA	NA	TRBV30	TRBJ1-6	CAWSGTRGGNSPLHF	TGTGCCTGGAGTGGGACGCGAGGAGGGAATTCACCCCTCCACTTT
TRBD1	NA	TRBV12-5	TRBJ2-7	CASGWRTGGSLEQYF	TGTGCTAGTGGTTGGCGGACAGGGGGGTCGTTGGAGCAGTACTTC
TRBD2	once	TRBV9	TRBJ2-1	CASSPRLAGGPNEQFF	TGTGCCAGCAGCCCGAGACTAGCGGGAGGGCCCAATGAGCAGTTCTTC
NA	NA	TRBV5-1	TRBJ2-5	CASSLSGQGALETQYF	TGCGCCAGCAGCTTATCCGGGCAAGGGGCTTTAGAGACCCAGTACTTC
NA	once	TRBV2	TRBJ2-7	CASREASREQYF	TGTGCCAGCAGGGAGGCTTCTCGCGAGCAGTACTTC
NA	NA	TRBV15	TRBJ1-6	CATSRGTERGGSPLHF	TGTGCCACCAGCAGAGGGACAGAGCGGGGAGGTTCACCCCTCCACTTT
NA	NA	TRBV28	TRBJ1-1	CASSHRELRGTEAFF	TGTGCCAGCAGTCACAGGGAGTTAAGGGGGACTGAAGCTTTCTTT